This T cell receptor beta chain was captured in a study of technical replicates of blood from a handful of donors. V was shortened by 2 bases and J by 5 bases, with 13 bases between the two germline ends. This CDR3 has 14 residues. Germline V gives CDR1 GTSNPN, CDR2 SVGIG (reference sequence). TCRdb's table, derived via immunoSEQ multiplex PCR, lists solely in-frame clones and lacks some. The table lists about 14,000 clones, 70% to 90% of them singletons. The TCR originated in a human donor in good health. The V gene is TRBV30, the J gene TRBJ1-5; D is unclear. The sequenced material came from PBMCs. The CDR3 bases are TGTGCCTGGAGTTCAGGAGGGATGGATCAGCCCCAGCATTTT. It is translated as CAWSSGGMDQPQHF.